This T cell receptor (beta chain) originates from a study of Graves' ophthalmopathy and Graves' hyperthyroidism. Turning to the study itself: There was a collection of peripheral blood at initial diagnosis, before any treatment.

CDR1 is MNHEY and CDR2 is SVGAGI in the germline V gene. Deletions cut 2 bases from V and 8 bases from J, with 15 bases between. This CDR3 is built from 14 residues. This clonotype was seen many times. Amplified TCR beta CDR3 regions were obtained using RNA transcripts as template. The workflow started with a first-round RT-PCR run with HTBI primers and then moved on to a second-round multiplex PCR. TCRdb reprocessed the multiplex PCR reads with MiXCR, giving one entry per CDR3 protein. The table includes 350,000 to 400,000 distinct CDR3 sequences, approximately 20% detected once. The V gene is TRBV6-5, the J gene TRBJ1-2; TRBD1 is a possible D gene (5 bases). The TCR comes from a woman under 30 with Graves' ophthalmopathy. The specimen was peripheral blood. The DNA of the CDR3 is TGTGCCAGCAGTTACGAGTCGGGGCAGCCAGGCTACACCTTC. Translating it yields CASSYESGQPGYTF.